Listed below are T cell receptor beta chains from one sample, sequenced in a study of blood T cell repertoires in COVID-19. Only in-frame clones appear in the TCRdb table, and some are missing; sequencing was by immunoSEQ multiplex PCR. The sample contains approximately 40,000 clones, around 87% of which appear only once. The specimen was peripheral blood. Source of these receptors: a man in his sixties with acute or convalescent COVID-19. CDR3s include the opening cysteine and the closing phenylalanine or tryptophan. The D gene is left open where the match is weak. Clone size is given for some rows only: seen once, a few or many times, or a class if the clone is expanded.

>NA|TRBJ2-5|TRBV5-1|NA
CASREQGTRQETQYF
TGCGCCAGCAGGGAACAGGGCACGAGACAAGAGACCCAGTACTTC
>NA|TRBJ2-1|TRBV7-9|NA
CAAWNRAKFF
TGTGCCGCCTGGAACAGGGCCAAGTTCTTC
>NA|TRBJ2-3|TRBV10-3|NA
CAISDRSGTDTQYF
TGTGCCATCAGTGATAGAAGCGGCACAGATACGCAGTATTTT
>TRBD2|TRBJ2-1|TRBV3-1/TRBV3-2|once
CASSQKVVGRLAVYNEQFF
TGTGCCAGCAGCCAAAAAGTCGTCGGGCGACTAGCAGTCTACAATGAGCAGTTCTTC
>NA|TRBJ1-5|TRBV4-3|NA
CASSQERVGQPQHF
TGCGCCAGCAGCCAAGAGCGCGTGGGCCAGCCCCAGCATTTT
>NA|TRBJ2-5|TRBV6-5|NA
CASKAVRREETQYF
TGTGCCAGCAAAGCAGTTAGGAGGGAAGAGACCCAGTACTTC
>NA|TRBJ2-3|TRBV5-1|NA
CASSLAYQWFGGDPSKDTQYF
TGCGCCAGCAGCTTGGCCTATCAATGGTTCGGCGGGGACCCCTCCAAGGATACGCAGTATTTT
>NA|TRBJ2-7|TRBV7-2|few
CASSSTTVYEQYF
TGTGCCAGCAGCTCCACGACAGTCTACGAGCAGTACTTC
>TRBD1|TRBJ1-1|TRBV5-1|NA
CASSPPDRGDTEAFF
TGCGCCAGCAGCCCGCCGGACAGGGGTGATACTGAAGCTTTCTTT
>NA|TRBJ1-4|TRBV27|NA
CASSFGGAYYEKLFF
TGTGCCAGCAGTTTCGGGGGGGCCTACTATGAAAAACTGTTTTTT
>NA|TRBJ1-1|TRBV10-1|NA
CASSESGGPDTEAFF
TGCGCCAGCAGTGAGTCGGGGGGGCCCGACACTGAAGCTTTCTTT
>NA|TRBJ1-2|TRBV20-1|NA
CSAKTDYGYTF
TGCAGTGCAAAGACAGACTATGGCTACACCTTC
>NA|TRBJ2-1|TRBV18|few
CASSPGLLKANEQFF
TGTGCCAGCTCACCCGGACTACTAAAGGCCAATGAGCAGTTCTTC
>NA|TRBJ2-1|TRBV11-3|NA
CASSPRHGGNEQFF
TGTGCCAGCAGCCCGAGACACGGAGGAAATGAGCAGTTCTTC
>NA|TRBJ1-2|TRBV5-1|NA
CASSLTGQANYGYTF
TGCGCCAGCAGCTTGACCGGACAAGCTAACTATGGCTACACCTTC
>TRBD2|TRBJ2-3|TRBV28|NA
CASHGGGGTDTQYF
TGTGCCAGCCACGGGGGGGGCGGAACAGATACGCAGTATTTT
>TRBD1|TRBJ1-5|TRBV5-8|few
CASSLQGYSNQPQHF
TGTGCCAGCAGCCTACAGGGGTATAGCAATCAGCCCCAGCATTTT
>NA|TRBJ2-5|TRBV7-8|NA
CASSFGQIQETQYF
TGTGCCAGCAGCTTCGGACAGATTCAAGAGACCCAGTACTTC
>TRBD1|TRBJ1-1|TRBV5-1|NA
CASSLAPQGGNTEAFF
TGCGCCAGCAGCTTGGCCCCACAGGGGGGTAACACTGAAGCTTTCTTT
>TRBD1|TRBJ1-5|TRBV5-1|NA
CASSSGTGGSGNQPQHF
TGCGCCAGCAGCTCCGGGACAGGGGGATCGGGCAATCAGCCCCAGCATTTT
>NA|TRBJ1-4|TRBV7-9|NA
CASSLQGEKLFF
TGTGCCAGCAGCTTGCAGGGTGAAAAACTGTTTTTT
>NA|TRBJ1-2|TRBV2|NA
CASRGSGTNGYTF
TGTGCCAGCAGGGGGAGTGGGACAAACGGCTACACCTTC